Listed here are 30 T cell receptor beta chains from one sample, sequenced in a study of T cell repertoires in ileal Crohn's disease. The repertoire was sequenced with immunoSEQ multiplex PCR; TCRdb's copy has only in-frame clones and lacks some. The repertoire holds about 15,000 clones, 60% seen once, with around 6.1% in the top ten. Sequencing was performed on ileal tissue. Receptor source: an adult with Crohn's disease.

A few counts support this clone. V usage is TRBV4-3 and J usage is TRBJ2-1; TRBD2 matches at 8 bases. This CDR3 is 16 amino acids long. The germline V gene has CDR1 LGHNA and CDR2 YSLEER. With 0 bases clipped from V and 2 bases from J, the junction kept 3 bases outside the gene matches. CDR3 residues: CASSQDSGGAYNEQFF. The CDR3, as DNA: TGCGCCAGCAGCCAAGATTCGGGGGGGGCCTACAATGAGCAGTTCTTC.

V gene TRBV19 combines with J gene TRBJ1-2, with 9 bases fitting TRBD1. From germline, CDR1 is LNHDA and CDR2 SQIVND (reference sequence). Trimming removed 3 bases from V and 6 bases from J; junction bases left unmatched: 5. The CDR3 is made up of 14 amino acids. CDR3 bases: TGTGCCAGTAGTATTGGGGACAGGGTAAATGGCTACACCTTC. Residues: CASSIGDRVNGYTF.

This clone was counted between two and nine times. The genes are TRBV6-6 and TRBJ1-1; 10 bases are shared with TRBD1. J gave up 4 bases and V 5 bases, and 4 bases lay outside the gene matches. CDR1 and CDR2 (germline): MNHNY, SVGAGI (reference sequence). The CDR3 length is 14 residues. The CDR3 protein is CASSRRTGGTEAFF. The CDR3 DNA sequence: TGTGCCAGCAGTAGAAGGACAGGGGGCACTGAAGCTTTCTTT.

This sequence joins TRBV5-5 and TRBJ2-7; 8 bases are a match to TRBD2. This CDR3 region has 15 residues. The trim removed 1 base at V and 0 bases at J, leaving 3 bases unmatched. Germline CDR1 and CDR2: SGHKS and YYEKEE (reference sequence). The CDR3 DNA reads as TGTGCCAGCAGCTTGACGCGGGAGGCCTCCTACGAGCAGTACTTC. Protein sequence: CASSLTREASYEQYF.

This clone was detected only a few times. CDR3 nucleotides: TGTGCCAGCAGTCCCGGGACTAGCTCCTACGAGCAGTACTTC. Residues: CASSPGTSSYEQYF. The chain joins TRBV6-5 to TRBJ2-7, with 8 bases identical to TRBD2. The CDR3 runs 14 residues. Germline lookup yields CDR1 MNHEY and CDR2 SVGAGI. Trimming cost V 5 bases and J 0 bases; bases outside gene matches: 3.

The chain carries TRBV4-3 and TRBJ2-7, with D possibly matching TRBD1 (6 bases). CDR3 length equals 15 residues. Trimming pared 4 bases from V and 7 bases from J, leaving 20 bases between. Per germline, CDR1 LGHNA and CDR2 YSLEER. The CDR3 DNA sequence: TGCGCCAGCAGCCCTCAGGGAAGGGGGATGGGGGAGCAGTACTTC. It encodes CASSPQGRGMGEQYF.

This clone was counted between two and nine times. This chain connects TRBV2 to TRBJ2-3; no clear D gene. This CDR3 is 13 amino acids long. V was pared by 4 bases and J by 5 bases, with 10 bases between. The germline CDR1 and CDR2 sequences are SNHLY and FYNNEI. This CDR3 reads CASSVFGRDTQYF. CDR3 sequence (DNA): TGTGCCAGCAGTGTCTTTGGGCGAGATACGCAGTATTTT.

This clone was picked up a small number of times. The chain uses TRBV6-1 and TRBJ2-7, with 10 bases fitting TRBD2. V lost 4 bases and J lost 0; bases outside the gene matches: 6. Per the germline V gene, CDR1 is MNHNS and CDR2 is SASEGT. The CDR3 spans 16 residues. The CDR3 nucleotides read TGTGCCAGCAGTGCCTCCGGGACTAGCGCCTCCTACGAGCAGTACTTC. This encodes CASSASGTSASYEQYF.

In its sample, this clone was seen a few times. The chain couples TRBV18 to TRBJ2-7; D is possibly TRBD1 (6 bases). The V end was cut by 3 bases, the J end by 2 bases, with 8 bases between. Per the germline V gene, CDR1 is KGHSH and CDR2 is LQKENI. The CDR3 covers 13 residues. The CDR3 DNA reads as TGTGCCAGCTCACCCCAGGGGACCTACGAGCAGTACTTC. This encodes CASSPQGTYEQYF.

The V call is TRBV29-1, the J call TRBJ2-5, with D unclear. This CDR3 has 12 residues. Germline V lookup: CDR1 SQVTM, CDR2 ANQGSEA. Deletions cut 5 bases from V and 2 bases from J, with 9 bases between. Here the CDR3 reads CSVNSLQETQYF. The CDR3 coding sequence is TGCAGCGTTAATAGCCTACAAGAGACCCAGTACTTC.

Within the sample, this clone is medium-sized. Different DNA sequences within this sample yield the same CDR3. The chain combines TRBV10-1 with TRBJ1-2; D gene uncertain. Germline V gives CDR1 WNHNN, CDR2 SYGVQD (reference sequence). This CDR3 spans 13 amino acids. Trimming took off 5 bases at V and 2 bases at J, with 9 bases between the two ends. Written as DNA, the CDR3 is TGCGCCAGCAGTCCCTCCTTAAACTATGGCTACACCTTC. Protein: CASSPSLNYGYTF.

V and J are TRBV11-2 and TRBJ1-2; 8 bases are shared with TRBD1. The germline CDR1 and CDR2 sequences are SGHAT and FQNNGV. CDR3 length: 16 amino acids. V shed 4 bases and J 3 bases; nucleotides not matched to a gene: 10. For the CDR3, the DNA is TGTGCCAGCAGCTCCCAGTTTGGGGGACAGGACTATGGCTACACCTTC. Amino acids: CASSSQFGGQDYGYTF.

The CDR3 here is CASGAGQGFHEQYF. CDR3 DNA sequence: TGCGCCAGCGGGGCGGGACAGGGGTTTCACGAGCAGTACTTC. The rearrangement links TRBV5-1 to TRBJ2-7; 10 bases align to TRBD1. CDR1 is SGHRS and CDR2 is YFSETQ in the germline V gene. Unmatched junction bases numbered 9, after V lost 7 bases and J lost 5 bases. This CDR3 region has 14 residues. Based on the CDR3 plus reference TRBV5-1 and TRBJ2-7, the full variable domain is KAGVTQTPRYLIKTRGQQVTLSCSPISGHRSVSWYQQTPGQGLQFLFEYFSETQRNKGNFPGRFSGRQFSNSRSEMNVSTLELGDSALYLCASGAGQGFHEQYFGPGTRLTVT.

This clone is termed medium-sized. The rearrangement joins TRBV19 to TRBJ2-1, with 11 bases identical to TRBD1. The CDR3 has 16 amino acids. V was clipped by 3 bases and J by 4 bases; unmatched bases: 5. Germline V gives CDR1 LNHDA, CDR2 SQIVND (reference sequence). The CDR3 DNA sequence: TGTGCCAGTAGTATGGGGACAGGGGGTTTTTACAATGAGCAGTTCTTC. Protein sequence: CASSMGTGGFYNEQFF.

This clone is a singleton in its sample. The gene calls are TRBV5-1 and TRBJ2-1; 10 bases match TRBD2. Germline trimming cut 0 bases from V and 7 bases from J; bases unmatched to any gene: 4. This CDR3 is built from 15 residues. Germline loops: CDR1 SGHRS, CDR2 YFSETQ. CDR3 residues: CASSLALAGRNEQFF. CDR3 sequence (DNA): TGCGCCAGCAGCTTGGCACTAGCGGGACGGAATGAGCAGTTCTTC.

The CDR3 DNA sequence: TGTGCCAGCTGTAAGCGGGAGGGGGTGGGCGAGCAGTACTTC. Its translation is CASCKREGVGEQYF. V is TRBV27 and J is TRBJ2-7; 10 bases align to TRBD2. This CDR3 region has 14 residues. V was clipped by 8 bases and J by 6 bases; unmatched bases: 10. Germline CDR1 MNHEY, CDR2 SMNVEV (reference sequence).

The chain links TRBV7-2 to TRBJ2-2; TRBD1 is a possible D gene (5 bases). Germline CDR1 reads SGHTA; CDR2 reads FQGNSA. Trimming took off 10 bases at V and 7 bases at J, with 13 bases between the two ends. The CDR3 is made up of 12 amino acids. The CDR3 DNA reads TGTGCCACCAAGGGGCTAAGCGGGGAGCTGTTTTTT. Its protein product is CATKGLSGELFF.

The chain is built from TRBV7-6 and TRBJ1-1; perhaps TRBD1 as D (5 bases). The CDR3 runs 13 residues. CDR1 is SGHVS and CDR2 is FNYEAQ in the germline V gene. V lost 4 bases and J lost 6, with 12 bases in between. The CDR3 is CASSYKGGAEAFF. The DNA of the CDR3 is TGTGCCAGCAGCTATAAGGGAGGGGCTGAAGCTTTCTTT.

This clone showed up just a few times. This chain joins TRBV29-1 and TRBJ2-7, with 13 bases fitting TRBD2. This CDR3 spans 15 amino acids. With V trimmed by 1 base and J by 5 bases, 5 bases remained unmatched. In germline, CDR1 is SQVTM, CDR2 ANQGSEA. CDR3 sequence: CSVEGTSGRANEQYF. The CDR3 bases are TGCAGCGTTGAAGGGACTAGCGGGAGAGCCAACGAGCAGTACTTC.

The V call is TRBV7-9, the J call TRBJ2-1; 12 nucleotides line up with TRBD2. Losses at the gene ends were 5 bases for V and 8 bases for J; bases not matched to a gene: 10. The CDR3 is 16 residues long. The germline V gene has CDR1 SEHNR and CDR2 FQNEAQ (reference sequence). The CDR3 nucleotides are TGTGCCAGCAGCCCCAAAAGCCTAGCGGGAGGGGATGAGCAGTTCTTC. Amino acid sequence: CASSPKSLAGGDEQFF.

J is TRBJ1-1 and V is TRBV27; D is unresolved. The germline CDR1 and CDR2 sequences are MNHEY and SMNVEV (reference sequence). V was pared by 5 bases and J by 1 base, with 11 bases between. This CDR3 has 14 amino acids. Written as DNA, the CDR3 is TGTGCCAGCAGTCGGAGTGGGAGGAACACTGAAGCTTTCTTT. Translation gives CASSRSGRNTEAFF.

This clone occurred once. V usage is TRBV9 and J usage is TRBJ2-7; tentative D call: TRBD2 (5 bases). The CDR3 covers 15 residues. Germline CDR1 reads SGDLS; CDR2 reads YYNGEE. The ends were cut back, 0 bases at V and 5 bases at J, with 15 bases in the middle. CDR3 in amino acids: CASSVVDGRRDEQYF. The CDR3 DNA sequence: TGTGCCAGCAGCGTAGTTGATGGGAGAAGGGACGAGCAGTACTTC.

The chain joins TRBV27 to TRBJ1-2, with TRBD1 matching 10 bases. There are 13 residues in the CDR3. Looked up from germline, CDR1 is MNHEY and CDR2 is SMNVEV (reference sequence). With V trimmed by 8 bases and J by 2 bases, 2 bases remained unmatched. The CDR3 DNA reads TGTGCCAGCGGACAGGGGGTGAACTATGGCTACACCTTC. Protein: CASGQGVNYGYTF.

This clone was counted a single time. The chain uses TRBV2 and TRBJ2-7, with D possibly TRBD1 on 5 matching bases. Trimming pared 2 bases from V and 3 bases from J, leaving 14 bases between. The CDR3 length is 15 residues. Germline CDR1 reads SNHLY; CDR2 reads FYNNEI. The DNA for the CDR3 is TGTGCCAGCAGTGAAAGAAGGCAGGGTAGCTACGAGCAGTACTTC. This translates into CASSERRQGSYEQYF.

J is TRBJ1-1 and V is TRBV5-1; D not certain. Trimming took 3 bases from V and 1 from J, leaving 13 bases between them. CDR3 length: 15 amino acids. Germline CDR1 and CDR2: SGHRS and YFSETQ. The CDR3 region is CASSSDMAGNTEAFF. CDR3 nucleotides: TGCGCCAGCAGCTCTGACATGGCAGGGAACACTGAAGCTTTCTTT.

V gene TRBV4-2 combines with J gene TRBJ2-1; TRBD2 is a possible D gene (7 bases). In germline, CDR1 is LGHNA, CDR2 YNFKEQ. This CDR3 comprises 16 residues. V lost 0 bases and J 8 bases, leaving 17 bases between the germline ends. The CDR3 DNA reads TGTGCCAGCAGCCAAGATGGGGAGGGGGGTGTGGATGAGCAGTTCTTC. Protein product: CASSQDGEGGVDEQFF.

This sequence joins TRBV7-3 and TRBJ2-3; 7 positions agree with TRBD1. V lost 4 bases and J lost 1; bases outside the gene matches: 5. This CDR3 is 15 amino acids long. Germline assignment: CDR1 SGHTA and CDR2 FQGTGA. This chain's CDR3 is CASSSTGTGTDTQYF. For the CDR3, the DNA is TGTGCCAGCAGCTCGACAGGGACGGGCACAGATACGCAGTATTTT.

The rearrangement joins TRBV5-1 to TRBJ2-5, with 8 bases aligning to TRBD2. The CDR3 extends over 17 amino acids. Germline V lookup: CDR1 SGHRS, CDR2 YFSETQ. With 4 bases clipped from V and 2 bases from J, the junction kept 13 bases outside the gene matches. The CDR3 sequence is CASSARERERGQETQYF. For the CDR3, the DNA is TGCGCCAGCAGCGCCCGTGAGCGGGAGCGGGGGCAAGAGACCCAGTACTTC.

This chain links TRBV7-6 with TRBJ1-4, with TRBD1 identical over 7 bases. The junction had 11 bases not matched to a gene; V was cut back by 5 bases and J by 8 bases. Germline CDR1 is SGHVS and CDR2 is FNYEAQ. The CDR3 contains 15 residues. The CDR3 loop is CASSPSTGRGEKLFF. CDR3 bases: TGTGCCAGCAGCCCCTCGACAGGGCGAGGCGAAAAACTGTTTTTT.

The CDR3 DNA reads as TGTGCCAGCAGCTCAGAGACAGGAGGTCTTGCTGGGGCCAACGTCCTGACTTTC. Translating gives CASSSETGGLAGANVLTF. The chain joins TRBV5-6 to TRBJ2-6; maybe TRBD1 (6 bases). Trimming left V 3 bases short and J 2 bases short, with 18 bases between. CDR3 length equals 18 residues. The germline CDR1 and CDR2 sequences are SGHDT and YYEEEE.